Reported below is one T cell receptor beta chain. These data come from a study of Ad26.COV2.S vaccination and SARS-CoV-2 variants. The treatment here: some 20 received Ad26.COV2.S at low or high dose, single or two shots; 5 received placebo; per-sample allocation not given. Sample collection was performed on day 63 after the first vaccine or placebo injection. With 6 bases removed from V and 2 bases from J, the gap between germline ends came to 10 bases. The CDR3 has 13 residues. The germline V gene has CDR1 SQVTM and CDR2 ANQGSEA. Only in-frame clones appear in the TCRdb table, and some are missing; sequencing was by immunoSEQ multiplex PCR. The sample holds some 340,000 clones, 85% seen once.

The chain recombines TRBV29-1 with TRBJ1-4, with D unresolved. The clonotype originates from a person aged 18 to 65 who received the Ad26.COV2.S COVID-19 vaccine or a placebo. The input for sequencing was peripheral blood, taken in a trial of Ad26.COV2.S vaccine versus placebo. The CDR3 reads CSVGFATNEKLFF. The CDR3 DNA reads TGCAGCGTGGGGTTTGCGACTAATGAAAAACTGTTTTTT. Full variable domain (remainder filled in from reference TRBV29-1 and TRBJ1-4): SAVISQKPSRDICQRGTSLTIQCQVDSQVTMMFWYRQQPGQSLTLIATANQGSEATYESGFVIDKFPISRPNLTFSTLTVSNMSPEDSSIYLCSVGFATNEKLFFGSGTQLSVL.